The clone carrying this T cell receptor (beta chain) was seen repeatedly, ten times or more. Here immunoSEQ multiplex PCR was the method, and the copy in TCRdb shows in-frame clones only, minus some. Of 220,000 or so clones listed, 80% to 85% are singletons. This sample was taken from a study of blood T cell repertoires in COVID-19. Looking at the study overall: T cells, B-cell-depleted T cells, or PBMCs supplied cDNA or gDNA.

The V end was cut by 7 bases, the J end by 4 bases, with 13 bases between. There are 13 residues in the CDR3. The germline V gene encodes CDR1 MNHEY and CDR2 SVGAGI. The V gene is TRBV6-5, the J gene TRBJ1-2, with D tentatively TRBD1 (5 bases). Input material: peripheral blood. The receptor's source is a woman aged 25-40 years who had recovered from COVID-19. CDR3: CASTADILYGYTF. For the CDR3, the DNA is TGTGCCAGCACCGCGGACATCCTCTATGGCTACACCTTC.